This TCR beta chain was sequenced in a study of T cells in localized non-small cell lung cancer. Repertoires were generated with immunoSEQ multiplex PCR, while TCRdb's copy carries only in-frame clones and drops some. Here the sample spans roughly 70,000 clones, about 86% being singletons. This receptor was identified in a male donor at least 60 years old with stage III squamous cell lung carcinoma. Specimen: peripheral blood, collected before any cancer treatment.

In DNA, the CDR3 is TGCGCCAGCAGCGTCACGGCGGGGTCCGGGGAGCTGTTTTTT. It is translated as CASSVTAGSGELFF. The chain has TRBV5-1 and TRBJ2-2; tentatively, D is TRBD2 (6 bases). This CDR3 has 14 residues. Germline CDR1 reads SGHRS; CDR2 reads YFSETQ. Trimming removed 4 bases from V and 6 bases from J, with 13 bases in between.